What follows is one T cell receptor (beta chain) and its context. No antigen is known for it. Germline V CDR1 and CDR2: KGHSH, LQKENI. V shed 5 bases and J 1 base; nucleotides not matched to a gene: 9. CDR3 size: 16 residues. This sample was taken from a study of beta chain features in type 1 diabetes. The whole isolated RNA underwent reverse transcription, so sequencing captured expressed TCRB transcripts. Profiled with immunoSEQ multiplex PCR; TCRdb holds only in-frame clones, not every one. The sample lists 80,000 to 90,000 clones; around 32% were seen once. Study outcomes and limitations: Sampled from patients, naive, central memory and Treg TCRB repertoires appeared more similar than those sampled from healthy donors. TCRB CDR3 length was moderately but significantly reduced in all four CD4+ subsets of Type 1 diabetes patients.

The chain joins TRBV18 to TRBJ2-3; 7 bases are shared with TRBD2. Material for sequencing was stem cell memory CD4+ T cells from blood. This clonotype was obtained from a woman aged 18-29 years in good health. The CDR3 protein is CASSSGLLLGTDTQYF. The CDR3, as DNA: TGTGCCAGCTCATCGGGACTACTTCTAGGCACAGATACGCAGTATTTT.